A selection of T cell receptor beta chains follows, all from one sample in a study of CD8 T cells in Susac syndrome. MiXCR was run by TCRdb on the immunoSEQ multiplex PCR reads, yielding one entry per CDR3 protein. The sample holds a few hundred thousand distinct CDR3 sequences, approximately 89% seen once. The sequenced material came from CD8+ T cells from PBMCs. Receptors originate from a human donor with multiple sclerosis. Both conserved end residues are part of each CDR3. Each record gives: V gene, clone size, J gene, CDR3 protein. Size values are once, few and many counts, or a class for expanded clones, and some rows have none.

>TRBV7-8|.|TRBJ2-7
CASSLNLVTGYDSYEQYF
>TRBV7-2|.|TRBJ2-3
CASSLVWQITDTQYF
>TRBV30|.|TRBJ2-7
CAWSDSSYEQYF
>TRBV9|.|TRBJ1-1
CASSVERQWGEAFF
>TRBV4-2|once|TRBJ1-4
CASSQYRATNEKLFF
>TRBV7-9|.|TRBJ1-1
CASSLTTGNTEAFF
>TRBV6-5|few|TRBJ1-3
CASSLKGAGNTIYF
>TRBV6-5|few|TRBJ2-6
CASSSDAGANVLTF
>TRBV6-5|once|TRBJ2-3
CASSGGIETDTQYF
>TRBV6-5|.|TRBJ2-7
CASSYSSQASEQYF
>TRBV7-8|.|TRBJ2-7
CASSLARGRAYEQYF
>TRBV3-1|.|TRBJ2-7
CASSQDQRGTYEQYF
>TRBV6-2/TRBV6-3|.|TRBJ2-2
CASSYWRLGNTGELFF
>TRBV7-9|many|TRBJ2-7
CASSPSGSYEQYF
>TRBV2|.|TRBJ2-1
CATDRGYEQFF
>TRBV13|.|TRBJ2-5
CASSLGGAEGTQYF
>TRBV7-2|.|TRBJ1-4
CASSLDPGRLNEKLFF
>TRBV9|.|TRBJ2-3
CASSVEGTLAGSTDTQYF